Listed here are 13 T cell receptor beta chains from one sample, sequenced in a study of T cells in Graves' hyperthyroidism and ophthalmopathy (dated by TCRdb to between 2018 and 2020). Receptor amplification or capture employed multiplex PCR. The instrument given in TCRdb is Illumina HiSeq 2000. The TCR beta CDR3 regions were amplified from RNA transcripts. The first round of RT-PCR for the TCR CDR3 was performed with the HTBI primer set and the Qiagen OneStep RT-PCR kit. The public sequencing data were trimmed at Q25 with fastp and processed into clonotypes with MiXCR by TCRdb, which kept only in-frame beta chains. Under each unique CDR3 protein, matching rows form one entry showing the most common genes and DNA. For this sample the table gives hundreds of thousands of distinct CDR3 sequences, of which just under 45% were detected only once. Roughly 6.5% of the sample belongs to the ten largest clones.

Material: peripheral blood or thyroid tissue (not recorded which). The source of these receptors is an adult man with Graves' disease, either hyperthyroidism or ophthalmopathy (not recorded which).

There are a few counts of this clonotype. The CDR3 is CASSQAVGDESTENTEAFF. The DNA of the CDR3 is TGTGCCAGCAGCCAAGCGGTCGGGGATGAATCCACCGAGAACACTGAAGCTTTCTTT. The rearrangement links TRBV14 to TRBJ1-1; D unclear. V dropped 1 base and J dropped 1 base, with 22 bases sitting between them. In germline, CDR1 is SGHDN, CDR2 FVKESK. This CDR3 spans 19 amino acids.

A few counts support this clonotype. The genes are TRBV5-1 and TRBJ1-1; TRBD1 is a possible D gene (6 bases). The V gene's germline CDR1 is SGHRS and CDR2 YFSETQ. Deletions cut 4 bases from V and 0 bases from J, with 19 bases between. The CDR3 is 17 residues long. The CDR3 sequence is CASSTGHSIAMNTEAFF. The CDR3 DNA reads as TGCGCCAGCAGCACGGGACATAGCATTGCCATGAACACTGAAGCTTTCTTT.

The table lists this clonotype with many counts. The CDR3 protein is CSVALGSTEAFF. In DNA, the CDR3 is TGCAGCGTTGCCCTGGGGAGCACTGAAGCTTTCTTT. The V call is TRBV29-1, the J call TRBJ1-1, with D unclear. CDR3 length equals 12 residues. V was cut by 4 bases and J by 4 bases, with 10 bases left in between. In germline, CDR1 is SQVTM, CDR2 ANQGSEA.

At least ten counts were recorded for this clonotype. The rearrangement uses TRBV7-9 and TRBJ1-3; no definite D call. Trimming removed 6 bases at V and 1 base at J, with 4 bases between. Germline V gene data show CDR1 as SEHNR and CDR2 as FQNEAQ (reference sequence). This CDR3 is 12 amino acids long. CDR3 sequence (DNA): TGTGCCAGCAGTCGTTCTGGAAACACCATATATTTT. This codes for CASSRSGNTIYF.

The chain combines TRBV6-5 with TRBJ1-1; 9 bases fit TRBD1. V gave up 7 bases and J gave up 3 bases; unmatched junction bases: 3. Germline CDR1 reads MNHEY; CDR2 reads SVGAGI. CDR3 length: 13 amino acids. The CDR3, as DNA: TGTGCCAGCAAGCGACAGGGGGACACTGAAGCTTTCTTT. Protein sequence: CASKRQGDTEAFF.

This rearrangement joins TRBV2 to TRBJ2-7; D is perhaps TRBD2 (5 bases). The CDR3 extends over 14 amino acids. V was shortened by 5 bases and J by 2 bases, with 13 bases between the two germline ends. The germline V gene has CDR1 SNHLY and CDR2 FYNNEI. CDR3 amino acids: CASSYDGVTYEQYF. CDR3 DNA sequence: TGTGCCAGCAGTTACGACGGGGTTACCTACGAGCAGTACTTC.

This clonotype was seen more than once but under ten times. V is TRBV7-2 and J is TRBJ1-3; 11 nucleotides line up with TRBD1. CDR1 is SGHTA, CDR2 FQGNSA, per germline. The CDR3 has 17 residues. With V trimmed by 5 bases and J by 3 bases, 9 bases remained unmatched. In nucleotides, the CDR3 is TGTGCCAGCAGCCCAGGGACAGGGGGAAGGGTTGGAAACACCATATATTTT. This sequence encodes CASSPGTGGRVGNTIYF.

The chain has TRBV10-1 and TRBJ1-1; D is ambiguous. CDR3 length: 11 amino acids. V gave up 5 bases and J gave up 7 bases, with 8 bases separating them. Germline V gives CDR1 WNHNN, CDR2 SYGVQD (reference sequence). The CDR3 nucleotides are TGCGCCAGCAGTAGGAGAGATGAAGCTTTCTTT. Amino acids: CASSRRDEAFF.

In its sample, this clonotype was seen many times. V is TRBV12-3 or TRBV12-4 and J is TRBJ2-6; the D is unclear. This CDR3 contains 12 residues. The V end was cut by 3 bases, the J end by 5 bases, with 2 bases between. CDR3 bases: TGTGCCAGCAGTTTCCGGGCCAACGTCCTGACTTTC. It translates to CASSFRANVLTF.

This clonotype was seen only once. This may come from a read error, since a much larger clone is one base off. The chain uses TRBV10-3 and TRBJ2-7; 10 nucleotides line up with TRBD1. The V gene's germline CDR1 is ENHRY and CDR2 SYGVKD. The CDR3 has 14 amino acids. The CDR3 sequence is CAITRDRGIDERYF. CDR3 coding DNA: TGTGCCATCACCCGGGACAGGGGTATCGACGAGCGGTACTTC.

Turning to this clonotype: It may be a read error: a sequence one base away is much more abundant. Since the CDR3 does not end with the conserved phenylalanine or tryptophan, this likely comes from a read error. The chain joins TRBV7-2 to TRBJ1-6, with 12 nucleotides matching TRBD1. CDR1 and CDR2 from the germline V gene are SGHTA and FQGNSA. CDR3 length equals 14 residues. Trimming took 5 bases from V and 10 from J; bases not matched to a gene: 3. For the CDR3, the DNA is TGTGCCAGCAGCCCAGGGACAGGGGGCTCACCCCTCCACTCT. It is translated as CASSPGTGGSPLHS.

In its sample, this clonotype was seen many times. Here the CDR3 DNA reads TGTGCCAGCAGCTTGGTGGGGACTGGGGGGGCCAACGTCCTGACTTTC. It specifies CASSLVGTGGANVLTF. The V call is TRBV5-4, the J call TRBJ2-6, with a tentative D call TRBD2 (6 bases). This CDR3 spans 16 amino acids. The germline CDR1 and CDR2 sequences are SGHNT and YYREEE (reference sequence). V was shortened by 0 bases and J by 4 bases, with 11 bases between the two germline ends.

This clonotype was counted a few times. The genes are TRBV2 and TRBJ1-2; weak D call: TRBD1 (5 bases). The germline V and J ends were trimmed by 5 bases and 5 bases, with 15 bases remaining between them. CDR1 is SNHLY and CDR2 is FYNNEI in the germline V gene. The CDR3 runs 14 residues. The CDR3 DNA sequence: TGTGCCAGCAGTTTTCGTGGGGGGGGGTATGGCTACACCTTC. Its protein is CASSFRGGGYGYTF. Supplemented by reference TRBV2 and TRBJ1-2, the full variable domain reads EPEVTQTPSHQVTQMGQEVILRCVPISNHLYFYWYRQILGQKVEFLVSFYNNEISEKSEIFDDQFSVERPDGSNFTLKIRSTKLEDSAMYFCASSFRGGGYGYTFGSGTRLTVV.